This T cell receptor beta chain is drawn from a study of beta chain features in type 1 diabetes. Regarding the study as a whole: Type 1 diabetes patients had moderately but significantly shorter TCRB CDR3s in all four CD4+ subsets.

All of the isolated RNA was reverse transcribed, so expressed TCRB transcripts were sequenced. Using immunoSEQ multiplex PCR, the repertoire was profiled, and TCRdb retains in-frame clones only, with some absent. Among nearly 700,000 clones, 13% were seen once, and the ten largest hold about 0.02%. The CDR3 has 12 residues. Trimming pared 5 bases from V and 5 bases from J, leaving 9 bases between. The germline gives CDR1 SEHNR, CDR2 FQNEAQ (reference sequence). About this clone: The antigen is undetermined.

This sequence originates from a man between 18 and 35 years old with type 1 diabetes. This chain joins TRBV7-9 and TRBJ2-5, with D uncertain. Sequenced material: naive CD4+ T cells from blood. The CDR3 loop is CASSPRTETQYF. The CDR3 DNA is TGTGCCAGCAGCCCTCGTACCGAGACCCAGTACTTC. Full variable domain (rest looked up from reference TRBV7-9 and TRBJ2-5): DTGVSQNPRHKITKRGQNVTFRCDPISEHNRLYWYRQTLGQGPEFLTYFQNEAQLEKSRLLSDRFSAERPKGSFSTLEIQRTEQGDSAMYLCASSPRTETQYFGPGTRLLVL.